This T cell receptor (beta chain) was sequenced in a study of blood T cell repertoires in COVID-19. The wider study: Acute and convalescent COVID-19 samples came from the United States, Italy and Spain. Nucleic acid was either cDNA or gDNA, and it came from T cells, B-cell-depleted T cells, or PBMCs.

Germline V gives CDR1 GTSNPN, CDR2 SVGIG (reference sequence). The length of the CDR3 is 16 residues. J gave up 8 bases and V 0 bases, and 14 bases lay outside the gene matches. Study processing details: From reference gene primer amplification, estimates of nucleated cell counts were derived. The repertoire was sequenced with immunoSEQ multiplex PCR; TCRdb's copy has only in-frame clones and lacks some. That table furnishes V, J and clone size, whereas the DNA furnished D and trimming. The table shows some 74,000 clones, with around 83% occurring only once. The genes are TRBV30 and TRBJ1-2, with TRBD1 matching over 8 bases. This TCR was recovered from a man at least 80 years old with acute or convalescent COVID-19. The sequencing input was peripheral blood. CDR3 in amino acids: CAWSVQSRQGMGGYTF. In nucleotides, the CDR3 is TGTGCCTGGAGTGTACAAAGCCGACAGGGGATGGGGGGCTACACCTTC.